Listed here are 2 T cell receptor beta chains from one sample, sequenced in a study of control samples from healthy donors and cancer patients. The repertoire was sequenced with immunoSEQ multiplex PCR; TCRdb's copy has only in-frame clones and lacks some. The table lists 40,000 to 50,000 clones, approximately 94% of them singletons. Source material: blood. The receptors were sampled from a man aged 60-69 years in good health.

CDR3 residues: CASSVGGSSYEQYF. As DNA, the CDR3 is TGTGCCAGCAGCGTGGGAGGAAGCTCCTACGAGCAGTACTTC. This chain links TRBV9 with TRBJ2-7, with D perhaps TRBD2 (6 bases). The germline gives CDR1 SGDLS, CDR2 YYNGEE. This CDR3 contains 14 residues. The V and J ends lost 2 bases and 0 bases respectively, with 9 bases between them.

The chain joins TRBV11-3 to TRBJ2-1; possibly TRBD2 for D (7 bases). The V end was cut by 5 bases, the J end by 12 bases, with 17 bases between. The CDR3 is 13 residues long. Germline values: CDR1 SGHNT, CDR2 YENEEA. As DNA, the CDR3 is TGTGCCAGCAGCCGAGGGGGGGACCGTCTGCAGTTCTTC. Protein product: CASSRGGDRLQFF.